The 19 T cell receptor beta chains listed next were all sequenced from one sample in a study of beta chain features in type 1 diabetes. For these TCRs, the target antigens are not known. The isolated RNA, all of it, was reverse transcribed, so expressed TCRB transcripts were what got sequenced. Method: immunoSEQ multiplex PCR; TCRdb's copy keeps in-frame clones and lacks some. The sample gives a few hundred thousand clones, 14% of which show up once; 0.017% is in the top ten. Findings and caveats of the study: Shorter TCRB CDR3s, moderately but significantly so, marked every one of the four CD4+ subsets in Type 1 diabetes patients.

The sequenced material came from naive CD4+ T cells from blood. The receptors originated from a man aged 30-40 years with type 1 diabetes.

V is TRBV10-3 and J is TRBJ1-5, with D tentatively TRBD1 (6 bases). This CDR3 contains 18 residues. Trimming cost V 3 bases and J 2 bases, with 20 bases left between them. CDR1 and CDR2 from the germline V gene are ENHRY and SYGVKD. CDR3 coding DNA: TGTGCCATCAGTGATTCGGGGGCCGTCGGGAGGGGCAATCAGCCCCAGCATTTT. This encodes CAISDSGAVGRGNQPQHF.

The chain joins TRBV7-9 to TRBJ2-7; no reliable D call. V was trimmed by 6 bases and J by 0 bases, leaving 9 bases between them. The CDR3 sequence is 13 residues long. Germline V gives CDR1 SEHNR, CDR2 FQNEAQ (reference sequence). The DNA for the CDR3 is TGTGCCAGCAGTCGCGACAACTCCTACGAGCAGTACTTC. It is translated as CASSRDNSYEQYF.

The chain joins TRBV11-2 to TRBJ1-1, with 9 nucleotides matching TRBD1. The V segment lost 1 base and the J segment 1 base; nucleotides outside the gene matches: 7. CDR3 size: 17 residues. Germline CDR1 is SGHAT and CDR2 is FQNNGV. CDR3 DNA: TGTGCCAGCAGCTTAGTGGGAGGGGGACAGGGGAACACTGAAGCTTTCTTT. Encoded protein: CASSLVGGGQGNTEAFF.

The rearrangement joins TRBV7-2 to TRBJ2-2; D not resolved. The germline gives CDR1 SGHTA, CDR2 FQGNSA. The CDR3 has 16 amino acids. Trimming removed 4 bases from V and 5 bases from J, with 17 bases in between. The CDR3 sequence: CASSSPPVLPTGELFF. The DNA of the CDR3 is TGTGCCAGCAGCTCCCCCCCGGTCCTCCCTACCGGGGAGCTGTTTTTT.

This chain uses TRBV25-1 with TRBJ2-3, with TRBD2 matching 9 bases. Germline V gene sequence: CDR1 MGHDK, CDR2 SYGVNS. The CDR3 runs to 11 residues. Germline trimming cut 4 bases from V and 14 bases from J; bases unmatched to any gene: 4. CDR3 sequence reads: CASSGGRVLYF. DNA for the CDR3: TGTGCCAGCAGTGGCGGGAGGGTCTTGTATTTT. Drawing the rest from reference TRBV25-1 and TRBJ2-3, the complete variable domain is EADIYQTPRYLVIGTGKKITLECSQTMGHDKMYWYQQDPGMELHLIHYSYGVNSTEKGDLSSESTVSRIRTEHFPLTLESARPSHTSQYLCASSGGRVLYFGPGTRLTVL.

The V call is TRBV5-1, the J call TRBJ2-7, with 12 nucleotides matching TRBD2. The CDR3 is made up of 16 amino acids. V lost 4 bases, J lost 5 bases, and 10 bases stayed unmatched. The germline V gene encodes CDR1 SGHRS and CDR2 YFSETQ. CDR3 DNA sequence: TGCGCCAGCAGCGAGAGACTAGCGGGAGAGACGAACGAGCAGTACTTC. Its protein is CASSERLAGETNEQYF.

V gene TRBV5-1 combines with J gene TRBJ2-7, with D possibly matching TRBD1 (5 bases). This CDR3 has 14 amino acids. V lost 4 bases and J 5 bases, leaving 16 bases between the germline ends. Per germline, CDR1 SGHRS and CDR2 YFSETQ. The CDR3 loop is CASSRDSVRDEQYF. The CDR3 bases are TGCGCCAGCAGCCGTGACAGTGTTAGGGACGAGCAGTACTTC. Based on the CDR3 plus reference TRBV5-1 and TRBJ2-7, the full variable domain is KAGVTQTPRYLIKTRGQQVTLSCSPISGHRSVSWYQQTPGQGLQFLFEYFSETQRNKGNFPGRFSGRQFSNSRSEMNVSTLELGDSALYLCASSRDSVRDEQYFGPGTRLTVT.

The rearrangement links TRBV4-3 to TRBJ2-3; D possibly corresponds to TRBD2 (6 bases). CDR3 length: 15 residues. V was trimmed by 4 bases and J by 1 base, leaving 12 bases between them. Per the germline V gene, CDR1 is LGHNA and CDR2 is YSLEER. The CDR3 reads CASSLTGTRTDTQYF. For the CDR3, the DNA is TGCGCCAGCAGCCTAACCGGGACTCGCACAGATACGCAGTATTTT.

The CDR3 protein is CASRGGLAGAYNEQFF. CDR3 coding DNA: TGTGCCAGCAGGGGGGGACTAGCGGGAGCCTACAATGAGCAGTTCTTC. The rearrangement joins TRBV5-4 to TRBJ2-1, with 14 bases identical to TRBD2. Unmatched junction bases numbered 3, after V lost 5 bases and J lost 2 bases. The CDR3 totals 16 residues. Germline V gene data show CDR1 as SGHNT and CDR2 as YYREEE (reference sequence).

This clone was seen more than once but under ten times. The chain is built from TRBV23-1 and TRBJ1-1; D gene unclear. TRBV23-1 is classed as an ORF, of uncertain function. The germline V and J ends were trimmed by 2 bases and 4 bases, with 20 bases remaining between them. CDR3 length equals 17 residues. The CDR3 nucleotides read TGCGCCAGCAGTCAAGTTGTTTTCTCCCCGCCGGGCACTGAAGCTTTCTTT. Translating gives CASSQVVFSPPGTEAFF.

V and J are TRBV15 and TRBJ2-5, with TRBD1 identical over 7 bases. The CDR3 is 14 amino acids. Germline-derived CDR1 and CDR2 are LNHNV and YYDKDF (reference sequence). V trimming: 0 bases; J trimming: 5 bases; junction bases outside the gene matches: 3. CDR3 in amino acids: CATSRDTQGETQYF. The CDR3 DNA sequence: TGTGCCACCAGCAGAGATACACAGGGGGAGACCCAGTACTTC.

The gene calls are TRBV28 and TRBJ2-7; D is uncertain. In germline, CDR1 is MDHEN, CDR2 SYDVKM. This CDR3 is built from 14 residues. Trimming took 2 bases from V and 2 from J, leaving 10 bases between them. CDR3 coding DNA: TGTGCCAGCAGTTTACAGATCCCAACCTACGAGCAGTACTTC. It specifies CASSLQIPTYEQYF.

This clone was seen a few times. V gene TRBV28 combines with J gene TRBJ2-3, with 14 nucleotides matching TRBD2. Germline assignment: CDR1 MDHEN and CDR2 SYDVKM. This CDR3 has 13 amino acids. J lost 4 bases, V lost 11 bases, and 2 bases had no gene match. The CDR3 DNA reads as TGTGCCGGGACTAGCGGGAGCGCAGATACGCAGTATTTT. Translation: CAGTSGSADTQYF.

This clone was observed a handful of times. The rearrangement joins TRBV7-9 to TRBJ1-5; D gene unclear. V lost 1 base to trimming and J lost 0 bases, with 4 bases between them. The germline V gene has CDR1 SEHNR and CDR2 FQNEAQ (reference sequence). This CDR3 comprises 14 residues. The CDR3 region is CASSLGDSNQPQHF. CDR3 coding DNA: TGTGCCAGCAGCTTAGGCGATAGCAATCAGCCCCAGCATTTT.

The chain joins TRBV7-2 to TRBJ1-2; D is unclear. The CDR3 has 14 residues. V was trimmed by 1 base and J by 6 bases, leaving 12 bases between them. Germline V gene lookup returns CDR1 SGHTA and CDR2 FQGNSA. The CDR3 sequence: CASSLELWQDGYTF. CDR3 in DNA: TGTGCCAGCAGCTTAGAATTATGGCAGGATGGCTACACCTTC.

This chain links TRBV5-1 with TRBJ2-7; 12 bases match TRBD1. The CDR3 contains 14 residues. Per the germline V gene, CDR1 is SGHRS and CDR2 is YFSETQ. The V segment lost 2 bases and the J segment 5 bases; nucleotides outside the gene matches: 2. For the CDR3, the DNA is TGCGCCAGCAGCTTTGGGACAGGGGGCAACGAGCAGTACTTC. Encoded protein: CASSFGTGGNEQYF.

The chain uses TRBV18 and TRBJ2-1, with 14 bases matching TRBD2. V was clipped by 0 bases and J by 7 bases; unmatched bases: 2. The CDR3 totals 16 residues. Germline V gives CDR1 KGHSH, CDR2 LQKENI. The CDR3 sequence is CASSPPGTSGRNEQFF. In nucleotides, the CDR3 is TGTGCCAGCTCACCACCTGGGACTAGCGGGAGAAATGAGCAGTTCTTC.

CDR3 coding DNA: TGTGCCAGCAGCGTAGTCGATAGCGGGAGTAATGAGCAGTTCTTC. Amino acids: CASSVVDSGSNEQFF. This chain joins TRBV9 and TRBJ2-1; 9 nucleotides align to TRBD2. V lost 0 bases and J lost 7; bases outside the gene matches: 5. Germline CDR1 reads SGDLS; CDR2 reads YYNGEE. This CDR3 contains 15 residues. The full variable domain, its missing parts supplied by reference TRBV9 and TRBJ2-1, is DSGVTQTPKHLITATGQRVTLRCSPRSGDLSVYWYQQSLDQGLQFLIQYYNGEERAKGNILERFSAQQFPDLHSELNLSSLELGDSALYFCASSVVDSGSNEQFFGPGTRLTVL.

The rearrangement uses TRBV7-9 and TRBJ2-6; D not resolved. The CDR3 sequence is 14 residues long. The germline V and J ends were trimmed by 8 bases and 0 bases, with 8 bases remaining between them. Germline V gene data show CDR1 as SEHNR and CDR2 as FQNEAQ (reference sequence). CDR3 loop: CASDFNSGANVLTF. The CDR3 DNA reads TGTGCCAGCGACTTTAACTCTGGGGCCAACGTCCTGACTTTC.